This T cell receptor (beta chain) came from a study of cytomegalovirus exposure and HLA in healthy donors. The CDR3 covers 14 residues. V lost 2 bases to trimming and J lost 0 bases, with 7 bases between them. CDR1 and CDR2 from the germline V gene are KGHSH and LQKENI. Remarks on this clone: Its antigen remains unknown.

Whole-study results and caveats: An Asian-associated ancestry cluster reportedly showed fewer N-insertions than the approximately 690-donor mean in a later analysis.

Researchers ran the PCR with 60 Vbeta and 13 Jbeta primers. Libraries were prepared by immunoSEQ multiplex PCR; TCRdb keeps only in-frame clonotypes and omits some of them. Found here are 90,000 to 100,000 clones, roughly 80% of them singletons; the top ten hold about 2%. The sample comprised PBMCs. The source is a man aged 35-49 years in good health and CMV-seronegative. The chain has TRBV18 and TRBJ1-1; D is undetermined. The DNA of the CDR3 is TGTGCCAGCTCACCAGGGCAAATGAACACTGAAGCTTTCTTT. This translates into CASSPGQMNTEAFF.